The T cell receptor (beta chain) described here comes from a study of T cells in narcolepsy (dated by TCRdb to 2017 to 2018). With regard to the full study: Patients with narcolepsy type 1 or type 2 (NT1, NT2) were enrolled in the study together with healthy control donors. The study used TCR Vbeta sequencing to track clonotypes in blood and CSF while looking for autoreactive T cells in narcolepsy patients that target self-antigens of hypocretin neurons (hypocretin, TRIB2). Beyond this particular receptor, the publication reports: In plots comparing CSF and blood CD4+ T cell clonotypes from the same patient, HCRT-specific and TRIB2-specific autoreactive clonotypes were highlighted. Some blood memory CD4+ repertoires from patients and controls contained no sequences matching autoreactive T cell clones. Numbers of sequenced blood memory CD4+ clonotypes were comparable, with averages of about 39,494 in patients and 30,000 to 35,000 in controls. Autoreactive clonotypes were reported to be detected serially in the blood of the same patients and of different patients, but not in the blood of healthy controls.

For TCR Vbeta sequencing, memory CD4+ T cells were sorted ex vivo from the peripheral blood of both healthy controls and narcolepsy patients. The CDR1 and CDR2 encoded by the germline V gene are MDHEN and SYDVKM. The V end loses 7 bases and the J end loses 0 bases, and a stretch of 10 bases separates them. Counted from cysteine to phenylalanine, this CDR3 has 14 amino acids. Solely the CDR3 DNA is kept, with 42 bases framed from the first base. To note about this clone: Its antigen is currently not known. No base quality information exists; no much larger clone differs at one position.

Library preparation was by the immunoSEQ multiplex PCR assay. Entries here come from immuneACCESS through TCRdb and include only in-frame sequences with V and J called. Some clones fail to appear in such tables; in the studies checked, an unresolved V gene covers under half of the shortfall, and the cause of the remainder is unknown. The table for this sample lists 25,000 to 35,000 clones; roughly 80% of them were counted only once. The top ten clones comprise roughly 1% of the sample. This sequence was found in a human donor with narcolepsy. The sequencing sample was made of CD45RA- memory CD4+ T cells from PBMCs. The meaning of the sample's cell subset or site label: memory T cells sorted ex vivo from peripheral blood. The sequence links TRBV28 to TRBJ2-1, with TRBD2 perhaps the D gene, on 6 matching bases. The nucleotide sequence is TGTGCCAGCAAGTCTAGCGACTCCTACAATGAGCAGTTCTTC. The resulting protein is CASKSSDSYNEQFF. The reference TRBV28 and TRBJ2-1 proteins fill in what lies around the CDR3, so the full variable domain reads DVKVTQSSRYLVKRTGEKVFLECVQDMDHENMFWYRQDPGLGLRLIYFSYDVKMKEKGDIPEGYSVSREKKERFSLILESASTNQTSMYLCASKSSDSYNEQFFGPGTRLTVL.